This TCR beta chain was recorded in a study of post-analysis software for immune sequencing data. The germline V gene encodes CDR1 SGHTA and CDR2 FQGNSA. This CDR3 comprises 15 residues. V trimming: 3 bases; J trimming: 0 bases; junction bases outside the gene matches: 3. This clonotype was recorded many times. The antigen is undetermined. Carried by the TCR beta cDNA libraries were unique molecular identifiers. TCRdb reprocessed the PCR reads via MiXCR and lists one record per CDR3 protein. This sample yields around 180,000 distinct CDR3 sequences, of which over 25% are seen a single time; roughly 1.6% belongs to the top ten. Study results and caveats: Relative to controls, patients had about 5 TRBV segments at higher frequency, with TRBV5-6, TRBV5-1 and TRBV20-1 among these.

This receptor was identified in a girl aged 5-17 years with multiple sclerosis. Sequencing was carried out using blood. The chain couples TRBV7-2 to TRBJ1-1; 8 nucleotides line up with TRBD1. CDR3 residues: CASSFSTGVNTEAFF. CDR3 DNA: TGTGCCAGCAGCTTTTCGACAGGGGTGAACACTGAAGCTTTCTTT.